This TCR beta chain was sequenced for a study of response to subunit inactivated influenza vaccine. Whole-study findings and limits: The authors suggested that every seasonal influenza vaccination recruits few new T cells.

This clonotype was counted at least ten times. Its antigen is still unknown. The CDR3 has 12 amino acids. Germline CDR1 reads LGHDT; CDR2 reads YNNKEL (reference sequence). Trimming took 6 bases from V and 9 from J; bases not matched to a gene: 3. TCRdb re-analysed the RT-PCR reads in MiXCR, keeping a single row per CDR3 protein. Of 540,000 or so distinct CDR3 sequences in the sample, about an eighth were seen once. This TCR derives from a man aged 45-65 years who received an inactivated influenza vaccine. Here the sequenced sample was PBMCs from blood, taken about 6 weeks after vaccination. The chain joins TRBV3-1 to TRBJ2-1, with 9 bases aligning to TRBD2. The CDR3 DNA sequence: TGTGCCAGCAGACTAGCGGGTACTGAGCAGTTCTTC. It translates to CASRLAGTEQFF.